The next 3 T cell receptor beta chains were all read from a single sample in a study of blood T cell repertoires in COVID-19 (TCRdb year 2020). The library was built by means of the immunoSEQ multiplex PCR assay. TCRdb's version of the immuneACCESS table is confined to in-frame rearrangements and falls short of the full clone set. An unresolved V gene accounts for under half of the shortfall where checked; the remainder is of unknown origin. The sample records fewer than 250,000 clones, more than 70% of which are singletons. The leading ten clones occupy 6.5% to 9% of the sample. Sequenced input: PBMCs or T cells enriched from blood (not recorded which). All receptors derive from a woman aged 40-49 years with acute COVID-19.

This chain links TRBV11-2 with TRBJ1-1, with D possibly TRBD1 on 5 matching bases. Per germline, CDR1 SGHAT and CDR2 FQNNGV. V lost 1 base, J lost 4 bases, and 10 bases lay in between. This CDR3 is 14 amino acids long. The CDR3 region has the DNA TGTGCCAGCAGCTTAGGGCCGGGGGGCACTGAAGCTTTCTTT. Translating it yields CASSLGPGGTEAFF.

V and J are TRBV11-2 and TRBJ1-5; 9 bases fit TRBD1. V lost 5 bases to trimming and J lost 7 bases; unmatched junction nucleotides: 9. Looked up from germline, CDR1 is SGHAT and CDR2 is FQNNGV. The CDR3 runs 15 residues. This CDR3 is CASSLGQGLGQPQHF. Here the CDR3 DNA reads TGTGCCAGCAGCCTCGGACAGGGGCTAGGCCAGCCCCAGCATTTT. The variable domain in full, with the rest retrieved from reference TRBV11-2 and TRBJ1-5, is EAGVAQSPRYKIIEKRQSVAFWCNPISGHATLYWYQQILGQGPKLLIQFQNNGVVDDSQLPKDRFSAERLKGVDSTLKIQPAKLEDSAVYLCASSLGQGLGQPQHFGDGTRLSIL.

This clone was counted ten times or more. The J gene is TRBJ1-1, the V gene TRBV5-4; TRBD1 matches at 10 bases. Looked up from germline, CDR1 is SGHNT and CDR2 is YYREEE (reference sequence). The length of the CDR3 is 15 residues. The junction had 9 bases not matched to a gene; V was cut back by 5 bases and J by 5 bases. This CDR3 reads CASSTGTGVMTEAFF. DNA for the CDR3: TGTGCCAGCAGTACCGGGACAGGGGTCATGACTGAAGCTTTCTTT.